One sample yielded the 11 T cell receptor beta chains listed below, sequenced in a study of cytotoxic CD8 clonotypes in ibrutinib-treated CLL. Sequencing used immunoSEQ multiplex PCR; TCRdb keeps in-frame clones, though not all of them. The sample contains approximately 100,000 clones, more than 75% of which appear only once. The source material was PBMCs, sampled after 12 months of ibrutinib treatment. The receptors come from a human donor with chronic lymphocytic leukemia.

The chain's CDR3 is CASSVVPGLNNEQFF. The CDR3 nucleotides read TGTGCCAGCAGCGTAGTGCCGGGGTTAAACAATGAGCAGTTCTTC. The chain links TRBV9 to TRBJ2-1; perhaps TRBD2 as D (5 bases). The V end was cut by 0 bases, the J end by 5 bases, with 12 bases between. The CDR3 contains 15 residues. CDR1 SGDLS and CDR2 YYNGEE come from the germline V gene.

The gene calls are TRBV5-5 and TRBJ1-2; D unclear. Per germline, CDR1 SGHKS and CDR2 YYEKEE (reference sequence). There are 15 residues in the CDR3. Between the trimmed V and J ends, which lost 0 bases and 0 bases, there was a span of 9 bases. As DNA, the CDR3 is TGTGCCAGCAGCTTGGGAACACGCGCTAACTATGGCTACACCTTC. This codes for CASSLGTRANYGYTF. The variable domain in full, with the rest retrieved from reference TRBV5-5 and TRBJ1-2, is DAGVTQSPTHLIKTRGQQVTLRCSPISGHKSVSWYQQVLGQGPQFIFQYYEKEERGRGNFPDRFSARQFPNYSSELNVNALLLGDSALYLCASSLGTRANYGYTFGSGTRLTVV.

The V and J genes are TRBV27 and TRBJ2-7, with D perhaps assigned TRBD1 or TRBD2 (5 bases each). CDR3 length equals 15 residues. V lost 1 base and J lost 1, with 11 bases in between. Germline V lookup: CDR1 MNHEY, CDR2 SMNVEV (reference sequence). The CDR3 sequence is CASSLLPGRSYEQYF. In nucleotides, the CDR3 is TGTGCCAGCAGTTTATTGCCGGGACGGTCCTACGAGCAGTACTTC.

This clone has a single count. V and J are TRBV7-6 and TRBJ1-1; D gene uncertain. Germline-derived CDR1 and CDR2 are SGHVS and FNYEAQ. V was cut by 4 bases and J by 6 bases, with 12 bases left in between. The CDR3 consists of 13 residues. CDR3 region: CASSSTPKAEAFF. In DNA, the CDR3 is TGTGCCAGCAGCTCCACCCCTAAGGCTGAAGCTTTCTTT.

A note on this clone: Germline and junction disagree at one end, which may indicate a read error. The chain carries TRBV5-4 and TRBJ1-2; D might be TRBD1 (5 bases). The CDR3 is made up of 17 amino acids. Looked up from germline, CDR1 is SGHNT and CDR2 is YYREEE (reference sequence). CDR3 in DNA: TGTGCCAGCAGCTGGGGAGGACGCTCTGGGGGTGGATCCGGCTACATCTTC. Its protein product is CASSWGGRSGGGSGYIF. The full variable domain, completed using reference TRBV5-4 and TRBJ1-2, is ETGVTQSPTHLIKTRGQQVTLRCSSQSGHNTVSWYQQALGQGPQFIFQYYREEENGRGNFPPRFSGLQFPNYSSELNVNALELDDSALYLCASSWGGRSGGGSGYIFGSGTRLTVV.

The J gene is TRBJ1-1, the V gene TRBV4-1, with a tentative D call TRBD1 (6 bases). Germline assignment: CDR1 MGHRA and CDR2 YSYEKL. V was pared by 1 base and J by 4 bases, with 16 bases between. There are 16 residues in the CDR3. The chain's CDR3 is CASSQGPPTGLTEAFF. CDR3 coding DNA: TGCGCCAGCAGCCAAGGGCCCCCGACAGGTCTCACTGAAGCTTTCTTT.

This clone was found a few times. The V and J genes are TRBV6-5 and TRBJ1-6; weak D call: TRBD1 (5 bases). V lost 6 bases and J lost 9, with 15 bases in between. Germline assignment: CDR1 MNHEY and CDR2 SVGAGI. This CDR3 spans 14 amino acids. CDR3 sequence reads: CASRDTGLVSPLHF. DNA for the CDR3: TGTGCCAGCAGGGACACTGGGCTGGTTTCACCCCTCCACTTT.

The sample holds one count of this clone. The CDR3 DNA sequence: TGTGCCTGGAGTGTACACGATGGGGACAGGGGGTCCCCTGAAGCTTTCTTT. Encoded protein: CAWSVHDGDRGSPEAFF. The rearrangement uses TRBV30 and TRBJ1-1; 11 positions agree with TRBD1. Germline CDR1 reads GTSNPN; CDR2 reads SVGIG (reference sequence). Losses at the gene ends were 0 bases for V and 6 bases for J; bases not matched to a gene: 12. CDR3 length equals 17 residues.

The chain links TRBV21-1 to TRBJ1-2; TRBD1 is taken as the D call from the table, unchecked against the DNA. TRBV21-1 is flagged as a pseudogene. The CDR3 is 15 amino acids. The DNA of the CDR3 is TGTGCCAGCAGCGGCTTGACAGGGGGTTTTCTTGGCTACACCTTC. Residues: CASSGLTGGFLGYTF.

There are a few counts of this clone. The gene calls are TRBV25-1 and TRBJ2-1; D call uncertain. Germline CDR1 MGHDK, CDR2 SYGVNS. The CDR3 is 14 amino acids. Trimming shortened V by 2 bases and J by 1 base, and 6 bases separated the two germline ends. The DNA of the CDR3 is TGTGCCAGCAGTGAAGAACAGTCCTACAATGAGCAGTTCTTC. It yields the protein CASSEEQSYNEQFF.

This clone turned up a few times. V is TRBV11-3 and J is TRBJ1-3, with TRBD1 matching 11 bases. This CDR3 contains 16 residues. V lost 5 bases and J lost 4; bases outside the gene matches: 7. Germline V gene sequence: CDR1 SGHNT, CDR2 YENEEA. The CDR3 protein is CASSRTGGSEGNTIYF. The CDR3 DNA reads TGTGCCAGCAGCCGGACAGGGGGCTCGGAAGGAAACACCATATATTTT.